What follows are 9 T cell receptor beta chains derived from one specimen sequenced in a study of regulatory T cells in long-lasting Graves disease. Researchers made TCR beta libraries by using iRepertoire HTBI primers and running Arm-PCR on CDR3 regions. MiXCR, run by TCRdb on the multiplex PCR reads, gives a single entry per CDR3 protein. The sample shows hundreds of thousands of distinct CDR3 sequences, roughly a fifth of them seen only once. Specified time point: persistent/refractory GD, antithyroid drugs over 5 years with positive TRAb. PBMCs provided the RNA from which the TCR library was made. The specimen was peripheral blood mononuclear cells (PBMCs), collected when the disease was refractory, from a patient treated with antithyroid drugs. Receptor source: a female donor with Graves disease.

This clonotype came up many times. This chain links TRBV28 with TRBJ2-7; the D gene is possibly TRBD1 (5 bases). V lost 6 bases and J lost 3, with 15 bases in between. Germline lookup yields CDR1 MDHEN and CDR2 SYDVKM. This CDR3 is built from 14 residues. CDR3 amino acids: CASSSPLGLYEQYF. CDR3 DNA sequence: TGTGCCAGCAGCTCTCCTCTGGGGCTCTACGAGCAGTACTTC.

This clonotype was found many times. The J gene is TRBJ2-2, the V gene TRBV27, with 11 bases fitting TRBD2. The CDR3 consists of 18 residues. V trimming: 1 base; J trimming: 4 bases; junction bases outside the gene matches: 8. Germline assignment: CDR1 MNHEY and CDR2 SMNVEV (reference sequence). The CDR3 DNA reads as TGTGCCAGCAGTTTATGGACTAGCGGGCCCGGCGGCACCGGGGAGCTGTTTTTT. Its protein product is CASSLWTSGPGGTGELFF.

This clonotype was recorded many times. The V call is TRBV5-1, the J call TRBJ1-2; 8 bases map to TRBD1. Germline-derived CDR1 and CDR2 are SGHRS and YFSETQ. This CDR3 is 15 amino acids long. V was pared by 0 bases and J by 3 bases, with 4 bases of the junction left unmatched. The CDR3 nucleotides are TGCGCCAGCAGCTTGGTTCAGGGGGCGGACTATGGCTACACCTTC. The encoded protein is CASSLVQGADYGYTF.

The chain couples TRBV20-1 to TRBJ2-3; D is tentatively TRBD1 or TRBD2 (5 bases each). This CDR3 spans 15 amino acids. Germline V lookup: CDR1 DFQATT, CDR2 SNEGSKA (reference sequence). Trimming left V 2 bases short and J 1 base short, with 13 bases between. DNA for the CDR3: TGCAGTGCTAGAAGGCGTATGGGGGGCACAGATACGCAGTATTTT. Translating it yields CSARRRMGGTDTQYF.

This clonotype was detected a few times. The DNA for the CDR3 is TGTGCCAGCAGCAGCCGATCCGCCGGGTGGGCAGGGGGGACTAACTATGGCTACACCTTC. Its translation: CASSSRSAGWAGGTNYGYTF. The J gene is TRBJ1-2, the V gene TRBV7-2; 7 bases align to TRBD1. The V segment lost 5 bases and the J segment 0 bases; nucleotides outside the gene matches: 21. The CDR3 covers 20 residues. Germline CDR1 reads SGHTA; CDR2 reads FQGNSA.

This clonotype was seen more than once but under ten times. The chain carries TRBV7-2 and TRBJ2-3; unclear D gene. The CDR3 runs 12 residues. V shed 1 base and J shed 7 bases, with 6 bases lying between them. CDR1 SGHTA and CDR2 FQGNSA come from the germline V gene. CDR3 loop: CASSLDAYTQYF. DNA of the CDR3: TGTGCCAGCAGCTTAGATGCTTATACGCAGTATTTT.

This clonotype was detected ten times or more. The gene calls are TRBV3-1 and TRBJ2-2; D is unclear. V lost 7 bases, J lost 3 bases, and 12 bases lay in between. This CDR3 is built from 14 residues. Germline CDR1 is LGHDT and CDR2 is YNNKEL (reference sequence). CDR3 protein: CASKVRSYTGELFF. CDR3 DNA: TGTGCCAGCAAAGTCCGGAGTTACACCGGGGAGCTGTTTTTT.

The sample holds a few counts of this clonotype. This CDR3 is CASSSSGTTTDTQYF. CDR3 sequence (DNA): TGTGCCAGCAGTTCTAGCGGGACGACCACAGATACGCAGTATTTT. The genes are TRBV11-2 and TRBJ2-3; 9 bases align to TRBD2. The CDR3 extends over 15 amino acids. Germline CDR1 and CDR2: SGHAT and FQNNGV. After removal of 6 bases from V and 2 bases from J, the junction contained 6 bases not matched to a gene.

This clonotype appeared a few times. This chain joins TRBV7-6 and TRBJ2-3; D gene uncertain. V was trimmed by 4 bases and J by 2 bases, leaving 7 bases between them. The germline V gene has CDR1 SGHVS and CDR2 FNYEAQ. This CDR3 has 13 amino acids. CDR3 bases: TGTGCCAGCAGCTCAACCCCCACAGATACGCAGTATTTT. Protein sequence: CASSSTPTDTQYF.